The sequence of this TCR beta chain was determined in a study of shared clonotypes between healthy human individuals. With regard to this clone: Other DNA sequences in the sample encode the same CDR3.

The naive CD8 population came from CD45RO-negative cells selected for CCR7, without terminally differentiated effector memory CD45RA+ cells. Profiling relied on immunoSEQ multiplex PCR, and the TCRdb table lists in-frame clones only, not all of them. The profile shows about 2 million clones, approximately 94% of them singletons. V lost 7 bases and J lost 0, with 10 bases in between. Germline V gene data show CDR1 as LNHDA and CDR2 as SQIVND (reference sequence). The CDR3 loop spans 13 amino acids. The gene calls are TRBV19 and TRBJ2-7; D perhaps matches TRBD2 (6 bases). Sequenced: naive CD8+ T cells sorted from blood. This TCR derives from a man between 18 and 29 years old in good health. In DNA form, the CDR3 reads TGTGCCAGTACCCCCGGGGGCTCCTACGAGCAGTACTTC. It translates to CASTPGGSYEQYF.